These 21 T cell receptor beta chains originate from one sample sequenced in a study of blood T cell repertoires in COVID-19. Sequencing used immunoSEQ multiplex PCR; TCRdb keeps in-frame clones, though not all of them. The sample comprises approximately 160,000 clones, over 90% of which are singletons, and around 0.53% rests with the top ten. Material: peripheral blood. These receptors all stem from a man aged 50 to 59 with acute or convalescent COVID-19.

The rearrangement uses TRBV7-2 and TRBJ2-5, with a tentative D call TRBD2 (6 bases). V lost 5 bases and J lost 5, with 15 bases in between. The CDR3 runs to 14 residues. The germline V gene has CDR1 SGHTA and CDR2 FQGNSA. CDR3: CASSHTREPETQYF. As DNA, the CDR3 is TGTGCCAGCAGCCACACCCGGGAGCCCGAGACCCAGTACTTC. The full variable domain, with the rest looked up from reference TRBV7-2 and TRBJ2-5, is GAGVSQSPSNKVTEKGKDVELRCDPISGHTALYWYRQSLGQGLEFLIYFQGNSAPDKSGLPSDRFSAERTGGSVSTLTIQRTQQEDSAVYLCASSHTREPETQYFGPGTRLLVL.

CDR3 region: CASSIGPTGTEAFF. In nucleotides, the CDR3 is TGTGCCAGTAGTATTGGCCCTACGGGGACTGAAGCTTTCTTT. The J gene is TRBJ1-1, the V gene TRBV19; D gene uncertain. Per germline, CDR1 LNHDA and CDR2 SQIVND (reference sequence). The CDR3 loop spans 14 amino acids. Trimming stripped 3 bases from V and 5 bases from J, with 13 bases between. The entire variable domain, with the rest obtained from reference TRBV19 and TRBJ1-1, is as follows: DGGITQSPKYLFRKEGQNVTLSCEQNLNHDAMYWYRQDPGQGLRLIYYSQIVNDFQKGDIAEGYSVSREKKESFPLTVTSAQKNPTAFYLCASSIGPTGTEAFFGQGTRLTVV.

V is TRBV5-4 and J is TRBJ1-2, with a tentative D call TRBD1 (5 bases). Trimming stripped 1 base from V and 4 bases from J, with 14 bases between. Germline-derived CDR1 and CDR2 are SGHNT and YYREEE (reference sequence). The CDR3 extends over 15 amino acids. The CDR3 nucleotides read TGTGCCAGCAGCTTGAAACAGGCCCTCCTCTATGGCTACACCTTC. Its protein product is CASSLKQALLYGYTF.

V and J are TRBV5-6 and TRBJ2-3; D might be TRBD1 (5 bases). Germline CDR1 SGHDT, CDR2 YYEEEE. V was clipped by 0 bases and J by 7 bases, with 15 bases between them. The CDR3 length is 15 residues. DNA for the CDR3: TGTGCCAGCAGCTTGGTTGCTGGGGCCACGAATACGCAGTATTTT. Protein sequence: CASSLVAGATNTQYF.

The DNA of the CDR3 is TGTGCCAGCAGCTTACGGCCCCGGGACAGGGCTACAACTAATGAAAAACTGTTTTTT. It codes for CASSLRPRDRATTNEKLFF. The chain links TRBV7-9 to TRBJ1-4, with 9 positions matching TRBD1. CDR1 and CDR2 from the germline V gene are SEHNR and FQNEAQ (reference sequence). There are 19 residues in the CDR3. The trim removed 2 bases at V and 0 bases at J, leaving 10 bases unmatched. Supplemented by reference TRBV7-9 and TRBJ1-4, the full variable domain reads DTGVSQNPRHKITKRGQNVTFRCDPISEHNRLYWYRQTLGQGPEFLTYFQNEAQLEKSRLLSDRFSAERPKGSFSTLEIQRTEQGDSAMYLCASSLRPRDRATTNEKLFFGSGTQLSVL.

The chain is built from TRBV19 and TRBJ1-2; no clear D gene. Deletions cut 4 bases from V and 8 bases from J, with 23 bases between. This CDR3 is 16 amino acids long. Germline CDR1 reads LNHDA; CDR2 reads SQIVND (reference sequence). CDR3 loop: CASSTRRSGKVEGYTF. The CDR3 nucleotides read TGTGCCAGTAGTACCCGCCGATCGGGGAAGGTAGAGGGCTACACCTTC.

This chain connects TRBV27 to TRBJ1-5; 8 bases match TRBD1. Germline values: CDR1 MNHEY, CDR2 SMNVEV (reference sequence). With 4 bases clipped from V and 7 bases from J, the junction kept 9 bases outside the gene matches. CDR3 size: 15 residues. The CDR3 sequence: CASSSRDRLDQPQHF. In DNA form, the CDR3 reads TGTGCCAGCAGTTCCCGGGACAGGCTCGACCAGCCCCAGCATTTT.

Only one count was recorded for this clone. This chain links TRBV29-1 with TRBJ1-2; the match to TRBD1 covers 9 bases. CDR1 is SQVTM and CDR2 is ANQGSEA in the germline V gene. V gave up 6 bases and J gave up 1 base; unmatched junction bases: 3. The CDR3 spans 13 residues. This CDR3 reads CSVRTGDNYGYTF. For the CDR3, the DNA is TGCAGCGTAAGGACAGGGGATAACTATGGCTACACCTTC.

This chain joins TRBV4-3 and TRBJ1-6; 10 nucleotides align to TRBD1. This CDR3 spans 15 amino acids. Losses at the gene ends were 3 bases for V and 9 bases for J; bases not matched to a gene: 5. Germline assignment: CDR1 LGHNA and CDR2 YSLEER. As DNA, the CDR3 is TGCGCCAGCAGCCAGGCGACAGGGGGCGTTTCACCCCTCCACTTT. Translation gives CASSQATGGVSPLHF.

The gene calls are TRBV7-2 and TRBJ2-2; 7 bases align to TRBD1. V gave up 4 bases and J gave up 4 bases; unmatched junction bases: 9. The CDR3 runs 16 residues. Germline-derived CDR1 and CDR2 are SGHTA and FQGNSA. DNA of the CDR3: TGTGCCAGCAGCTCCCAGGGGGTTGCGGGCACCGGGGAGCTGTTTTTT. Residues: CASSSQGVAGTGELFF.

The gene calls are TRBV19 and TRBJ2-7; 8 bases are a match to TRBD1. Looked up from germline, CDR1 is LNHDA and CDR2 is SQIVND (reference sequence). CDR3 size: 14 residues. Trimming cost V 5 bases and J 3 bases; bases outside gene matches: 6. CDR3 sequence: CASSETGVSYEQYF. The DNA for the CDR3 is TGTGCCAGTAGTGAGACAGGGGTAAGCTACGAGCAGTACTTC.

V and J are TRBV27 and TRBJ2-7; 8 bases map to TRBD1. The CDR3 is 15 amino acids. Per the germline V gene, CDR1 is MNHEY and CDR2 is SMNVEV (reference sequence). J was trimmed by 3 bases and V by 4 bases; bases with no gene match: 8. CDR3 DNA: TGTGCCAGCAGTTCAATTCCGGGACAGGACTACGAGCAGTACTTC. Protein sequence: CASSSIPGQDYEQYF.

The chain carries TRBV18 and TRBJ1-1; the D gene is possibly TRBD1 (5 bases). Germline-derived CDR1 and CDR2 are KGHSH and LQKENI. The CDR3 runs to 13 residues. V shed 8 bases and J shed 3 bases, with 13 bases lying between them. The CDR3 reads CASGGGEDTEAFF. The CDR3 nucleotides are TGTGCCAGCGGCGGGGGGGAGGACACTGAAGCTTTCTTT.

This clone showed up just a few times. The CDR3 loop reads CASSHSLNTEAFF. For the CDR3, the DNA is TGTGCCAGCAGCCATAGCCTGAACACTGAAGCTTTCTTT. The chain combines TRBV12-3 or TRBV12-4 with TRBJ1-1; D not certain. The CDR3 is 13 residues long. V lost 6 bases and J lost 0, with 8 bases in between.

The CDR3 DNA is TGTGCCAGCAGCGACTACAGGGCCCACGAGCAGTACGTC. This codes for CASSDYRAHEQYV. V gene TRBV11-2 combines with J gene TRBJ2-7; TRBD1 might be the D (6 bases). The V end lost 5 bases, the J end lost 5 bases, and 13 bases lay between the germline ends. Germline loops: CDR1 SGHAT, CDR2 FQNNGV. The CDR3 spans 13 residues.

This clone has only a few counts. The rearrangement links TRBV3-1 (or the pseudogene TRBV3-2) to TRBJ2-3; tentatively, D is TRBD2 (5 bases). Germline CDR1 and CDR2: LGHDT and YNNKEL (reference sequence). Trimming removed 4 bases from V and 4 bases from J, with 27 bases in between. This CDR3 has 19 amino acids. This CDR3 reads CASSLTGLPTLVRADTQYF. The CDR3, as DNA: TGTGCCAGCAGCCTCACCGGACTGCCGACCCTCGTTAGGGCAGATACGCAGTATTTT.

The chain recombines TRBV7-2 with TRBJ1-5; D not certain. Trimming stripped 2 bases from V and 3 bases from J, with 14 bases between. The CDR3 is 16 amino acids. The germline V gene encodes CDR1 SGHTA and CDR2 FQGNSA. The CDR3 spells CASSLSGKTSNQPQHF. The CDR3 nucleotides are TGTGCCAGCAGCTTAAGCGGTAAAACCTCCAATCAGCCCCAGCATTTT. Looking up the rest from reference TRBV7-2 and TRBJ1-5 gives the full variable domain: GAGVSQSPSNKVTEKGKDVELRCDPISGHTALYWYRQSLGQGLEFLIYFQGNSAPDKSGLPSDRFSAERTGGSVSTLTIQRTQQEDSAVYLCASSLSGKTSNQPQHFGDGTRLSIL.

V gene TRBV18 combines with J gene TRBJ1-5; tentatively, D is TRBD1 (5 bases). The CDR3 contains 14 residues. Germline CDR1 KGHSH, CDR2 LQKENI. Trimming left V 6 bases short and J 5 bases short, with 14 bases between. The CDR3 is CASSPGGEDQPQHF. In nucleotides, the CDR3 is TGTGCCAGCTCTCCCGGGGGGGAGGATCAGCCCCAGCATTTT.

The CDR3 DNA sequence: TGTGCCAGCAGTGACCCTCCGGGAGGCCCCTACAATGAGCAGTTCTTC. It encodes CASSDPPGGPYNEQFF. The rearrangement uses TRBV25-1 and TRBJ2-1, with 7 nucleotides matching TRBD2. The CDR3 is 16 residues long. Unmatched junction bases numbered 7, after V lost 3 bases and J lost 2 bases. Germline V gene data show CDR1 as MGHDK and CDR2 as SYGVNS.

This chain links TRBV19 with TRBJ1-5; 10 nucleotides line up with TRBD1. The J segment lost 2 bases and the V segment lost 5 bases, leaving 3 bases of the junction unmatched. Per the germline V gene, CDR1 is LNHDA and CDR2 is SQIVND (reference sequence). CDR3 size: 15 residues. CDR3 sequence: CASSPGTGGNQPQHF. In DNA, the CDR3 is TGTGCCAGTAGTCCCGGGACAGGGGGCAATCAGCCCCAGCATTTT.

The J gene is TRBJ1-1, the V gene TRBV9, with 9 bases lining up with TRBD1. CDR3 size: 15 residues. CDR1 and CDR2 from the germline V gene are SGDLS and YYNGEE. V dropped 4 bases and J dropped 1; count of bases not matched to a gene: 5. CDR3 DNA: TGTGCCAGCAGCACCTGGACAGGGGAGAACACTGAAGCTTTCTTT. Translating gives CASSTWTGENTEAFF. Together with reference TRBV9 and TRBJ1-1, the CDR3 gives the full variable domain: DSGVTQTPKHLITATGQRVTLRCSPRSGDLSVYWYQQSLDQGLQFLIQYYNGEERAKGNILERFSAQQFPDLHSELNLSSLELGDSALYFCASSTWTGENTEAFFGQGTRLTVV.